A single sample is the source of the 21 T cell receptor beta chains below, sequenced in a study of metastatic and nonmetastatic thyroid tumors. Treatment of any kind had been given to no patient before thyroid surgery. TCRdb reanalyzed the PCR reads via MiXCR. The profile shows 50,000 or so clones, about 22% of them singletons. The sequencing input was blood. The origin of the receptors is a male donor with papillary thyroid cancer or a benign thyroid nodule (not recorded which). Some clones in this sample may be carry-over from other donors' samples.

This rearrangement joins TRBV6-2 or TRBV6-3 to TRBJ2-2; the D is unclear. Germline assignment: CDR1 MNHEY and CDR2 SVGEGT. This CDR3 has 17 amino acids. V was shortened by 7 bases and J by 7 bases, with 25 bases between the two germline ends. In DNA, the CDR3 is TGTGCCAGCAAACGCTTAACTTGGGTCTCCTCGAGCGGGGAGCTGTTTTTT. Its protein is CASKRLTWVSSSGELFF.

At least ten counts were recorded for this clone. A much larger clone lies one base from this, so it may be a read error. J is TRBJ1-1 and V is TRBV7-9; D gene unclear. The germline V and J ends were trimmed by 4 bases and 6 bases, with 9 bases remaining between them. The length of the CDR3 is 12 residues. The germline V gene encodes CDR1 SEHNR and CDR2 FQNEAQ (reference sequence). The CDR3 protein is CASSSWDPEAFF. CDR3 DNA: TGTGCCAGCAGCTCTTGGGATCCTGAAGCTTTCTTT.

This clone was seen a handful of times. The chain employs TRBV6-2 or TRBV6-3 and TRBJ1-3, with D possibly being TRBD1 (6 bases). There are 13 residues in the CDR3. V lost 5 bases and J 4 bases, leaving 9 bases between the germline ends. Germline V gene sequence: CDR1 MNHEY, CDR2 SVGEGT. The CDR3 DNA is TGTGCCAGCAGTCCCGGGACAGGAAACACCATATATTTT. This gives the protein CASSPGTGNTIYF.

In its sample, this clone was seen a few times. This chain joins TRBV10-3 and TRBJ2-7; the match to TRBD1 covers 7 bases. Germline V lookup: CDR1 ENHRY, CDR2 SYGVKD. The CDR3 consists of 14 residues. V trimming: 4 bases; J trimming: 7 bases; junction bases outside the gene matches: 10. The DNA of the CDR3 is TGTGCCATCAGTGGAGGGGCAGGGGGTCAAGAGCAGTACTTC. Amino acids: CAISGGAGGQEQYF.

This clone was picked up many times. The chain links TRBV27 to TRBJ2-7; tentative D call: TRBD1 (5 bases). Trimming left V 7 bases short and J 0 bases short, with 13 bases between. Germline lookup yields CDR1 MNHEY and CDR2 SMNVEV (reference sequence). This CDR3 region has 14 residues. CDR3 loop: CASKRKGNSYEQYF. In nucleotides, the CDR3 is TGTGCCAGCAAAAGGAAGGGGAACTCCTACGAGCAGTACTTC.

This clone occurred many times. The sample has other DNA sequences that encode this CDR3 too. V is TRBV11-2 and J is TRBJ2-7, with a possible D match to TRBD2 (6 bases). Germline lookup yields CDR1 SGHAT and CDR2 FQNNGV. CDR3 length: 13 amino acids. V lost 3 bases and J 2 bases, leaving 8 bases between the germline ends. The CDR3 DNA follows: TGTGCCAGCAGCTTGACTAGTCCCTACGAGCAGTACTTC. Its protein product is CASSLTSPYEQYF.

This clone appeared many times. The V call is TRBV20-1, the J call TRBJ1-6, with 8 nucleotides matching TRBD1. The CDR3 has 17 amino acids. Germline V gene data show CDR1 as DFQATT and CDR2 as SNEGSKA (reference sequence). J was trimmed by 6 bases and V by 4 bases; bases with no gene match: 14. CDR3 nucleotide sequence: TGCAGTGCTATCGCCCAGTACTCAGGGGGCAGTAATTCACCCCTCCACTTT. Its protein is CSAIAQYSGGSNSPLHF.

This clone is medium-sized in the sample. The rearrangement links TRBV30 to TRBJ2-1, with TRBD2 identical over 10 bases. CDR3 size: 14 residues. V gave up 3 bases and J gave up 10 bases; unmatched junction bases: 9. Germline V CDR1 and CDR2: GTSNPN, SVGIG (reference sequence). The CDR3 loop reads CAWSSLAGVNEQFF. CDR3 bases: TGTGCCTGGAGCTCTCTAGCGGGAGTCAACGAGCAGTTCTTC.

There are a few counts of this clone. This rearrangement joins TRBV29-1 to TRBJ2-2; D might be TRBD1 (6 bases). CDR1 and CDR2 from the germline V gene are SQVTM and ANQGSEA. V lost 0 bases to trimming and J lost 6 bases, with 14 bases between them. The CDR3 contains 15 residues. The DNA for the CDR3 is TGCAGCGTTGAAGAAGTGGGGGACACATCCGGGGAGCTGTTTTTT. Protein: CSVEEVGDTSGELFF.

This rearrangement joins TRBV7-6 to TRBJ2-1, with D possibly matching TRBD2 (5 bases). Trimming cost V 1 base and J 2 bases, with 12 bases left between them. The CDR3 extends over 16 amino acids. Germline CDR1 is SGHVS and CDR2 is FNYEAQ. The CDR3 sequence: CASSLGVWRTYNEQFF. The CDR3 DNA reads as TGTGCCAGCAGCTTAGGCGTCTGGAGGACCTACAATGAGCAGTTCTTC.

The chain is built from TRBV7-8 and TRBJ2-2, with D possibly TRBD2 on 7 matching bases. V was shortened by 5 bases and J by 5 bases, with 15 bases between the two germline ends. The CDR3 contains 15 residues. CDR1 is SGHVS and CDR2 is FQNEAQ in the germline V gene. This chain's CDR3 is CASSVGLGGTGELFF. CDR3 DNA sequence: TGTGCCAGCAGCGTCGGACTAGGGGGGACCGGGGAGCTGTTTTTT.

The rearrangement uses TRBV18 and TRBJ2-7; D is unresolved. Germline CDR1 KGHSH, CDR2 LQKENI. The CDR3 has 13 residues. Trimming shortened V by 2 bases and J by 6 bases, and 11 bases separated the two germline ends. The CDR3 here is CASSPGRKGEQYF. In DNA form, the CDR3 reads TGTGCCAGCTCACCAGGCAGGAAAGGCGAGCAGTACTTC.

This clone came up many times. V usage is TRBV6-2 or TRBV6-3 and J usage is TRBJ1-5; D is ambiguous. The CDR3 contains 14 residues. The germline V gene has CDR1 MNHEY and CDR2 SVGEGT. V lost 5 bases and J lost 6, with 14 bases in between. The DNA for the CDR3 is TGTGCCAGCAGTCCTCGCGAACCCACTCAGCCCCAGCATTTT. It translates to CASSPREPTQPQHF.

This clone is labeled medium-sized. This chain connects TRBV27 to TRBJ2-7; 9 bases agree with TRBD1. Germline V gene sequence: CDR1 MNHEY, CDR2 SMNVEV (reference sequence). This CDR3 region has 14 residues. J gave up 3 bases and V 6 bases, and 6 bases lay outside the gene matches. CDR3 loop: CASRTSTGGYEQYF. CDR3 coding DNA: TGTGCCAGCAGAACCTCGACAGGGGGCTACGAGCAGTACTTC.

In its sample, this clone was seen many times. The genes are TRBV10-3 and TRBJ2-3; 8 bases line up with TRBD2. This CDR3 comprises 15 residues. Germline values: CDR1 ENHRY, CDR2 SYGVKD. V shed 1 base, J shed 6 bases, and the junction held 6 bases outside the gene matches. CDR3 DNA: TGTGCCATCAGTGAGTGGGAGCGGGAGAGGGATACGCAGTATTTT. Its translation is CAISEWERERDTQYF.

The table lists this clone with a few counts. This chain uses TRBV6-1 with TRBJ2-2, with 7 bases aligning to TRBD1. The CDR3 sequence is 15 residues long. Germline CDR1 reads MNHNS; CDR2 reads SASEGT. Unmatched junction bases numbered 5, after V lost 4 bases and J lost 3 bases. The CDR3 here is CASSVSTGDTGELFF. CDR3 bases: TGTGCCAGCAGTGTATCCACAGGGGACACCGGGGAGCTGTTTTTT.

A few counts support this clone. The CDR3 bases are TGTGCCAGCAGTTTAGTGGGGAGAGCCTCCTACGAGCAGTACTTC. Its translation: CASSLVGRASYEQYF. The chain employs TRBV28 and TRBJ2-7, with a weak D call TRBD2 (5 bases). Germline V gene sequence: CDR1 MDHEN, CDR2 SYDVKM. The CDR3 consists of 15 residues. The V end lost 2 bases, the J end lost 0 bases, and 11 bases lay between the germline ends.

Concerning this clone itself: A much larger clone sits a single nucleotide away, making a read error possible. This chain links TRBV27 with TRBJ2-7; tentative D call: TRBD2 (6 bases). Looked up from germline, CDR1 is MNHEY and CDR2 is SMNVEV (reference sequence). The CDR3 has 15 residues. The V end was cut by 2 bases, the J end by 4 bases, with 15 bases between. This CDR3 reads CASSLGTGLTYEQYF. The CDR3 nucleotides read TGTGCCAGCAGTTTAGGGACTGGACTAACGTACGAGCAGTACTTC.

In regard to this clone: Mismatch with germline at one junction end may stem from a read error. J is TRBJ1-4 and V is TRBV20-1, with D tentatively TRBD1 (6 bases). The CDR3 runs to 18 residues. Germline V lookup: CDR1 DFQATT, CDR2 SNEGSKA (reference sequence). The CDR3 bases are TGCAGTGCTAGAGACAGGGGAAGGAAGGGTCTGGAAGGTGAAAAACTGTCTTTT. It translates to CSARDRGRKGLEGEKLSF.

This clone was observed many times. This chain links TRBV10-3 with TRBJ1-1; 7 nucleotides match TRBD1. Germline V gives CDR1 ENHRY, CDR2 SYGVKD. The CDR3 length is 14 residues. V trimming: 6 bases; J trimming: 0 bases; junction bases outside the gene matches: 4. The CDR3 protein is CAISPGQLNTEAFF. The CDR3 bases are TGTGCCATCAGCCCGGGACAGCTGAACACTGAAGCTTTCTTT.

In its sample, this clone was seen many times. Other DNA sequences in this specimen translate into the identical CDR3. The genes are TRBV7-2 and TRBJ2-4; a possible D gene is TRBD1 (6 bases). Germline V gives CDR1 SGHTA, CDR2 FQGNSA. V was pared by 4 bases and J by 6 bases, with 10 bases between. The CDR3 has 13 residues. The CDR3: CASSSDRRNIQYF. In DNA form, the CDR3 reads TGTGCCAGCAGCTCCGACAGGCGAAACATTCAGTACTTC.